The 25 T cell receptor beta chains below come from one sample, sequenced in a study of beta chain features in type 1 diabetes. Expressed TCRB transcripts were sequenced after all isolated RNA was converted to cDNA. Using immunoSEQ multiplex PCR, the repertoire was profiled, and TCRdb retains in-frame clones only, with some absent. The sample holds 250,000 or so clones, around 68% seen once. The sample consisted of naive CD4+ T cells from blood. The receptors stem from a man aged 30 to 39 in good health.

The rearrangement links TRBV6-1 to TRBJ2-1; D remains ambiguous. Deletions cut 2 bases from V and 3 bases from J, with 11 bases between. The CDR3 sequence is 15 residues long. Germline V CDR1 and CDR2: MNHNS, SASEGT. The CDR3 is CASSESSDHYNEQFF. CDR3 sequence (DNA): TGTGCCAGCAGTGAATCCAGCGACCACTACAATGAGCAGTTCTTC.

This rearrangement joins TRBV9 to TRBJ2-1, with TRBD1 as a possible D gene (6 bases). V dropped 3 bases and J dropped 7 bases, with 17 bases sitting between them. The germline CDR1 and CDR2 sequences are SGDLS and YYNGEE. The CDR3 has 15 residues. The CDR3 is CASSAATGSGNEQFF. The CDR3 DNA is TGTGCCAGCAGCGCCGCTACAGGGTCAGGGAATGAGCAGTTCTTC. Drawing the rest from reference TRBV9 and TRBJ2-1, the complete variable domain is DSGVTQTPKHLITATGQRVTLRCSPRSGDLSVYWYQQSLDQGLQFLIQYYNGEERAKGNILERFSAQQFPDLHSELNLSSLELGDSALYFCASSAATGSGNEQFFGPGTRLTVL.

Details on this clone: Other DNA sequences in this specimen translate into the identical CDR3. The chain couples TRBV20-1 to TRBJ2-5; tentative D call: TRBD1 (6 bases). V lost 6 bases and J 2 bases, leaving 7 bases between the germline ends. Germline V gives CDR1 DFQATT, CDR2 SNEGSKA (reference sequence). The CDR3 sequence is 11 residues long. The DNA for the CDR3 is TGCAGTGCGGACAGACAAGAGACCCAGTACTTC. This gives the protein CSADRQETQYF.

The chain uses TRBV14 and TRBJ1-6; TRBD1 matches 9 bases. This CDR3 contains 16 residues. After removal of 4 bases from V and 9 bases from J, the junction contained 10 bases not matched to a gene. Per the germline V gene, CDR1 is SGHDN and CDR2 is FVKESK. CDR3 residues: CASSRDRVLTGSPLHF. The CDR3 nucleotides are TGTGCCAGCAGCCGGGACAGGGTTTTGACGGGTTCACCCCTCCACTTT.

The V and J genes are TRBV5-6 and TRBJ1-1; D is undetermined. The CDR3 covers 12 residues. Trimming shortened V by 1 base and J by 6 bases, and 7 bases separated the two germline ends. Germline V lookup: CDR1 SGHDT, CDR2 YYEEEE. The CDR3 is CASSLQTAEAFF. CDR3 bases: TGTGCCAGCAGCTTGCAAACAGCTGAAGCTTTCTTT.

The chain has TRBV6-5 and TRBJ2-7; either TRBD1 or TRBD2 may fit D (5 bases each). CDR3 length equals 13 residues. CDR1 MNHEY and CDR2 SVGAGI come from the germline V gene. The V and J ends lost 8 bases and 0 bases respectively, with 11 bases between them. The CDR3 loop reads CASRLGTSYEQYF. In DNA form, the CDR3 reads TGTGCCAGCCGCCTCGGGACCTCCTACGAGCAGTACTTC.

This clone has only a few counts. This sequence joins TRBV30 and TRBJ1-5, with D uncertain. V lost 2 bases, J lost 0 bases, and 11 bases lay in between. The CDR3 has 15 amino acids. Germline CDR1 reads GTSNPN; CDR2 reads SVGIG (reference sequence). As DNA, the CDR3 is TGTGCCTGGAGTCGGACCTCTCATAGCAATCAGCCCCAGCATTTT. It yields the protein CAWSRTSHSNQPQHF.

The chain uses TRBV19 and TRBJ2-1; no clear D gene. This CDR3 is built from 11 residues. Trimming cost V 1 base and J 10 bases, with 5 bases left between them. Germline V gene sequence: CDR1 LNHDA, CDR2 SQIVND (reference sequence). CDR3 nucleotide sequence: TGTGCCAGTAGTATAGGAGGCGAGCAGTTCTTC. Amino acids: CASSIGGEQFF.

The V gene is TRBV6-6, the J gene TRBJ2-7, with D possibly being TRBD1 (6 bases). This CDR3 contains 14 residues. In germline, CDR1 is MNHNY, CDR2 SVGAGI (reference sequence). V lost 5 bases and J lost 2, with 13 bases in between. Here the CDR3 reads CASSPQTGTYEQYF. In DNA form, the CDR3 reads TGTGCCAGCAGTCCCCAGACAGGTACCTACGAGCAGTACTTC.

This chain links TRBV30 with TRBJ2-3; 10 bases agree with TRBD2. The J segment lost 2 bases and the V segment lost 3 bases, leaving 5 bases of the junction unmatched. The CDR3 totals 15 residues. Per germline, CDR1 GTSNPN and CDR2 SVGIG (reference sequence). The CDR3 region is CAWSLAGASTDTQYF. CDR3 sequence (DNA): TGTGCCTGGAGCCTAGCGGGAGCTTCCACAGATACGCAGTATTTT. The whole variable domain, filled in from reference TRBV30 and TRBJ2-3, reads SQTIHQWPATLVQPVGSPLSLECTVEGTSNPNLYWYRQAAGRGLQLLFYSVGIGQISSEVPQNLSASRPQDRQFILSSKKLLLSDSGFYLCAWSLAGASTDTQYFGPGTRLTVL.

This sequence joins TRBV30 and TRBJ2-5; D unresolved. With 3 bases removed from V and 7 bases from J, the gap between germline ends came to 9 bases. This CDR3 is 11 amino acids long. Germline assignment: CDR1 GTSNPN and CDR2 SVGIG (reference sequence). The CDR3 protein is CAWRNLGTQYF. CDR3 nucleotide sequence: TGTGCCTGGAGGAACTTGGGGACCCAGTACTTC.

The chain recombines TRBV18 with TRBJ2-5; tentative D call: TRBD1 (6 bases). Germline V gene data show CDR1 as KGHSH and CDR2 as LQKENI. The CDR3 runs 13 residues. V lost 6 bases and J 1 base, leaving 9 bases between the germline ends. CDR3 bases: TGTGCCAGCTCCGGACAGAGCCAAGAGACCCAGTACTTC. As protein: CASSGQSQETQYF.

CDR3 in amino acids: CASSQTSGSTDTQYF. The CDR3 DNA reads as TGCGCCAGCAGCCAAACTAGCGGGAGCACAGATACGCAGTATTTT. The chain couples TRBV4-3 to TRBJ2-3; TRBD2 agrees at 9 bases. J was trimmed by 0 bases and V by 2 bases; bases with no gene match: 0. The CDR3 contains 15 residues. The germline V gene has CDR1 LGHNA and CDR2 YSLEER.

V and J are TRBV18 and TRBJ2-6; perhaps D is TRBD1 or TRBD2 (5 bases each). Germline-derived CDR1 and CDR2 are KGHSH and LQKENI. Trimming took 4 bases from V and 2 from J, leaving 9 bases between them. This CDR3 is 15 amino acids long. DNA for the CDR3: TGTGCCAGCTCACAGGGACGGACTGGGGCCAACGTCCTGACTTTC. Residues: CASSQGRTGANVLTF. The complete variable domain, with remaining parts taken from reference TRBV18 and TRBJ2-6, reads NAGVMQNPRHLVRRRGQEARLRCSPMKGHSHVYWYRQLPEEGLKFMVYLQKENIIDESGMPKERFSAEFPKEGPSILRIQQVVRGDSAAYFCASSQGRTGANVLTFGAGSRLTVL.

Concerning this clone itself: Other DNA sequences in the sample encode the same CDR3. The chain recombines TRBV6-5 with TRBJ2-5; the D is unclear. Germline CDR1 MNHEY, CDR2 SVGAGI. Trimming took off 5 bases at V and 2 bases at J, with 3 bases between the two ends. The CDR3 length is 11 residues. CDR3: CASSRQETQYF. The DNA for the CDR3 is TGTGCCAGCAGTCGTCAAGAGACCCAGTACTTC.

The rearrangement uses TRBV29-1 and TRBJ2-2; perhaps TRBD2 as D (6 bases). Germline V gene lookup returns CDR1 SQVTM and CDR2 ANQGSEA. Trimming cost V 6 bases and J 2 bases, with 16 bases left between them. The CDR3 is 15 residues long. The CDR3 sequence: CSVSKPGANTGELFF. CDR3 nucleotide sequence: TGCAGCGTCTCCAAACCGGGAGCCAACACCGGGGAGCTGTTTTTT.

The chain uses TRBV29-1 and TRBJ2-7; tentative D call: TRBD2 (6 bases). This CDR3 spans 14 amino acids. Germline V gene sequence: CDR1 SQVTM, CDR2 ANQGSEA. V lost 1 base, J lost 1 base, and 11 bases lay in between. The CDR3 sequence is CSVEVDGSSYEQYF. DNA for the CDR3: TGCAGCGTTGAAGTAGACGGGAGTTCCTACGAGCAGTACTTC.

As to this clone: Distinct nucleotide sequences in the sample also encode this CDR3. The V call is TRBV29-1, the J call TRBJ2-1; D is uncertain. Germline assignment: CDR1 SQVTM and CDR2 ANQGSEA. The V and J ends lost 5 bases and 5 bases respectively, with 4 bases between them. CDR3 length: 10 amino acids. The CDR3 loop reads CSVSDNEQFF. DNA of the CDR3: TGCAGCGTTAGCGACAATGAGCAGTTCTTC.

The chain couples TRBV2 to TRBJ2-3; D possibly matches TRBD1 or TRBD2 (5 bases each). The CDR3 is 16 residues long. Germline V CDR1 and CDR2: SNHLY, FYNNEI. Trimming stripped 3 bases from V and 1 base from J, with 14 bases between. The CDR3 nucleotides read TGTGCCAGCAGTGATCCTAGCAGGGTGGGCACAGATACGCAGTATTTT. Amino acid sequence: CASSDPSRVGTDTQYF.

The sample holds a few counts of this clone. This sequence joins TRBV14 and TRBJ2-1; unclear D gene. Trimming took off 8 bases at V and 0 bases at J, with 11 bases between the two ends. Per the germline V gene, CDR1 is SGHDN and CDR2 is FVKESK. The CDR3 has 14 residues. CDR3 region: CASSGQSSYNEQFF. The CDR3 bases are TGTGCCAGCTCTGGGCAGAGCTCCTACAATGAGCAGTTCTTC.

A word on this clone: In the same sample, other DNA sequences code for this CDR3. CDR3 DNA: TGTGCCATCAGTGAGGGGACAGTCAACACCGGGGAGCTGTTTTTT. The encoded protein is CAISEGTVNTGELFF. This sequence joins TRBV10-3 and TRBJ2-2; 7 bases fit TRBD1. V was clipped by 2 bases and J by 2 bases; unmatched bases: 2. The CDR3 consists of 15 residues. Germline lookup yields CDR1 ENHRY and CDR2 SYGVKD.

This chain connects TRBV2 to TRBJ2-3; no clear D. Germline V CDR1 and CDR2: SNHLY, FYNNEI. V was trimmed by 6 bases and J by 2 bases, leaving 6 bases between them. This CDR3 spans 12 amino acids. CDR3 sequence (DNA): TGTGCCAGCAGAGACGACACAGATACGCAGTATTTT. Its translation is CASRDDTDTQYF.

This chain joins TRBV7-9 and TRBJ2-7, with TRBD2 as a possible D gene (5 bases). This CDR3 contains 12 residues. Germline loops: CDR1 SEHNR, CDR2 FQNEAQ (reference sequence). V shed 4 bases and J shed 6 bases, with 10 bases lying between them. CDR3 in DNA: TGTGCCAGCAGCTCGGACTCCGTCGAGCAGTACTTC. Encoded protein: CASSSDSVEQYF.

The CDR3 DNA follows: TGTGCCAGCAGTTTGGGGCAGAACACTGAAGCTTTCTTT. Amino acid sequence: CASSLGQNTEAFF. The chain joins TRBV27 to TRBJ1-1; TRBD1 is a possible D gene (5 bases). This CDR3 has 13 amino acids. Trimming cost V 3 bases and J 1 base, with 6 bases left between them. Germline CDR1 reads MNHEY; CDR2 reads SMNVEV (reference sequence).

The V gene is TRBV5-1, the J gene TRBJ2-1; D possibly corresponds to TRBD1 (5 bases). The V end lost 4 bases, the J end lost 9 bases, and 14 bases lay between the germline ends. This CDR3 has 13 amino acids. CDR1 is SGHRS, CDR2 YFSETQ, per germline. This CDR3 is CASSPHGASEQFF. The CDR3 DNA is TGCGCCAGCAGCCCTCATGGGGCTAGTGAGCAGTTCTTC.